These 10 T cell receptor beta chains share one sample of origin, sequenced in a study of blood T cell repertoires in COVID-19. The assay was immunoSEQ multiplex PCR, and TCRdb's table has in-frame clones only and misses some. This sample carries 200,000 to 250,000 clones, around 86% of them seen once, and the ten largest clones take more than 5.5%. Sequencing used peripheral blood. These receptors were collected from a man aged 55 to 69 who had recovered from COVID-19.

V is TRBV5-1 and J is TRBJ2-7; D possibly corresponds to TRBD2 (6 bases). The V gene's germline CDR1 is SGHRS and CDR2 YFSETQ. The CDR3 loop spans 14 amino acids. V gave up 2 bases and J gave up 1 base, with 10 bases separating them. The CDR3 DNA sequence: TGCGCCAGCAGCTTAATCGGGAGTTCCTACGAGCAGTACTTC. Its protein is CASSLIGSSYEQYF.

This clone was counted once. This chain uses TRBV7-8 with TRBJ1-2; TRBD1 might be the D (6 bases). Looked up from germline, CDR1 is SGHVS and CDR2 is FQNEAQ. This CDR3 comprises 14 residues. V shed 1 base and J shed 6 bases, with 12 bases lying between them. Written as DNA, the CDR3 is TGTGCCAGCAGCTTAGTTGGGCAGGGGAATGGCTACACCTTC. This encodes CASSLVGQGNGYTF.

This CDR3 is CASSVDGRSSYEQYF. CDR3 DNA: TGTGCCAGCAGCGTAGATGGCAGAAGCTCCTACGAGCAGTACTTC. The chain links TRBV9 to TRBJ2-7; D uncertain. From germline, CDR1 is SGDLS and CDR2 YYNGEE. Between the trimmed V and J ends, which lost 0 bases and 0 bases, there was a span of 10 bases. The CDR3 extends over 15 amino acids.

V gene TRBV2 combines with J gene TRBJ2-7; no reliable D call. Germline CDR1 and CDR2: SNHLY and FYNNEI. V was clipped by 6 bases and J by 5 bases, with 11 bases between them. The CDR3 is 12 amino acids. The CDR3 sequence: CASRQSPHEQYF. CDR3 in DNA: TGTGCCAGCAGGCAGTCCCCTCACGAGCAGTACTTC.

The chain employs TRBV12-3 or TRBV12-4 and TRBJ2-7; no definite D call. The CDR3 is made up of 13 amino acids. The ends were cut back, 6 bases at V and 2 bases at J, with 11 bases in the middle. The CDR3 region is CASRSRFPYEQYF. The CDR3 region has the DNA TGTGCCAGCAGGTCCAGGTTTCCCTACGAGCAGTACTTC.

This chain joins TRBV28 and TRBJ1-5, with D tentatively TRBD1 (5 bases). Trimming shortened V by 7 bases and J by 6 bases, and 13 bases separated the two germline ends. The CDR3 extends over 13 amino acids. Germline V gives CDR1 MDHEN, CDR2 SYDVKM. The CDR3 DNA sequence: TGTGCCAGCACTTGGGGGGGTAGTCAGCCCCAGCATTTT. This sequence encodes CASTWGGSQPQHF.

This clone showed up just once. This rearrangement joins TRBV5-4 to TRBJ2-2; D might be TRBD2 (7 bases). The CDR3 has 15 amino acids. Trimming took 0 bases from V and 5 from J, leaving 11 bases between them. CDR1 is SGHNT and CDR2 is YYREEE in the germline V gene (reference sequence). The CDR3 is CASSLAGGRTGELFF. In DNA form, the CDR3 reads TGTGCCAGCAGCTTGGCGGGGGGCAGGACCGGGGAGCTGTTTTTT.

The rearrangement joins TRBV27 to TRBJ2-7; 8 bases agree with TRBD2. CDR1 and CDR2 (germline): MNHEY, SMNVEV (reference sequence). This CDR3 has 14 amino acids. V was clipped by 6 bases and J by 4 bases; unmatched bases: 8. This CDR3 reads CASSPIGGAYEQYF. The DNA for the CDR3 is TGTGCCAGCAGCCCGATCGGGGGGGCGTACGAGCAGTACTTC.

The chain combines TRBV2 with TRBJ2-5; 7 positions agree with TRBD1. This CDR3 spans 13 amino acids. J was trimmed by 2 bases and V by 9 bases; bases with no gene match: 6. Germline-derived CDR1 and CDR2 are SNHLY and FYNNEI. The CDR3 here is CARSTGRQETQYF. CDR3 DNA: TGTGCCAGATCGACAGGGCGGCAAGAGACCCAGTACTTC.

This chain connects TRBV12-3 or TRBV12-4 to TRBJ1-2; D gene unclear. This CDR3 comprises 12 residues. Trimming took off 4 bases at V and 4 bases at J, with 7 bases between the two ends. The CDR3 sequence is CASSSEGYGYTF. CDR3 DNA sequence: TGTGCCAGCAGTTCGGAGGGCTATGGCTACACCTTC.